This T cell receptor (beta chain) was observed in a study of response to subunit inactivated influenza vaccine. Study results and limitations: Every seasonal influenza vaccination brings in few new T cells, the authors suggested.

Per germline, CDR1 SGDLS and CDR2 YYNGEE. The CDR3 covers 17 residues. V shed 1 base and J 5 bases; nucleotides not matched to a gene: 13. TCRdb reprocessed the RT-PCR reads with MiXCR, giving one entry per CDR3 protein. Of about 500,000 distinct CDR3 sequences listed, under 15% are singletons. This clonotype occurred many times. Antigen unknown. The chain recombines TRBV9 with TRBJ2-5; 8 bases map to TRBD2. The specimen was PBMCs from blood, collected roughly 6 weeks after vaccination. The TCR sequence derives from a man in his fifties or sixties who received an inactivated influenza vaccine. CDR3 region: CASSVTSVAGRMETQYF. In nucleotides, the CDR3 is TGTGCCAGCAGCGTAACTTCGGTAGCGGGAAGGATGGAGACCCAGTACTTC.